Below are 10 T cell receptor beta chains sequenced from a single sample in a study of identical twins. One entry per CDR3 protein results from TCRdb running MiXCR on the 5' RACE reads. Of 460,000 or so distinct CDR3 sequences detected, approximately 15% appear once; the ten largest clones hold roughly 0.5%. This sample was also put to use in a study of yellow fever vaccine responses in identical twins.

Input material: CD4+ T cells sorted from blood. These receptor sequences come from a woman between 18 and 29 years old in good health.

This chain joins TRBV7-9 and TRBJ2-5; the match to TRBD2 covers 8 bases. V shed 8 bases and J 5 bases; nucleotides not matched to a gene: 10. Germline loops: CDR1 SEHNR, CDR2 FQNEAQ (reference sequence). The CDR3 extends over 14 amino acids. CDR3 coding DNA: TGTGCCAGCGATTACGGGCGGGAGGAGGAGACCCAGTACTTC. Amino acid sequence: CASDYGREEETQYF.

This clonotype was observed a handful of times. This chain connects TRBV15 to TRBJ2-1, with 13 nucleotides matching TRBD2. V dropped 2 bases and J dropped 4; count of bases not matched to a gene: 11. CDR3 length: 19 residues. Germline V CDR1 and CDR2: LNHNV, YYDKDF (reference sequence). The CDR3 reads CATSRRIKGLAGPYNEQFF. CDR3 DNA sequence: TGTGCCACCAGCAGAAGAATTAAGGGACTAGCGGGACCTTACAATGAGCAGTTCTTC.

The chain joins TRBV4-1 to TRBJ1-4; unclear D gene. CDR3 size: 16 residues. Germline lookup yields CDR1 MGHRA and CDR2 YSYEKL. Trimming took 0 bases from V and 7 from J, leaving 15 bases between them. CDR3 in amino acids: CASSQDTNPEGEKLFF. The CDR3 nucleotides are TGCGCCAGCAGCCAAGATACTAACCCAGAGGGTGAAAAACTGTTTTTT.

The J gene is TRBJ2-1, the V gene TRBV9, with D perhaps TRBD1 or TRBD2 (6 bases each). The CDR3 is 16 amino acids. V was pared by 0 bases and J by 3 bases, with 13 bases between. The V gene's germline CDR1 is SGDLS and CDR2 YYNGEE. The CDR3 sequence is CASSVDPRGHYNEQFF. The CDR3 DNA follows: TGTGCCAGCAGCGTAGACCCCCGGGGGCACTACAATGAGCAGTTCTTC.

The gene calls are TRBV15 and TRBJ2-7, with 8 bases lining up with TRBD1. Trimming took 1 base from V and 7 from J; bases not matched to a gene: 6. The length of the CDR3 is 14 residues. CDR1 is LNHNV, CDR2 YYDKDF, per germline (reference sequence). This chain's CDR3 is CATSRATGVGEQYF. The DNA of the CDR3 is TGTGCCACCAGCAGAGCGACAGGGGTCGGTGAGCAGTACTTC.

A few counts support this clonotype. The genes are TRBV5-6 and TRBJ2-2, with 9 positions matching TRBD1. CDR1 SGHDT and CDR2 YYEEEE come from the germline V gene. This CDR3 comprises 16 residues. V was pared by 4 bases and J by 0 bases, with 4 bases of the junction left unmatched. The CDR3: CASSQTGGANTGELFF. DNA for the CDR3: TGTGCCAGCAGCCAAACAGGGGGCGCGAACACCGGGGAGCTGTTTTTT. The full variable domain, in which reference TRBV5-6 and TRBJ2-2 provide the parts outside the CDR3, is DAGVTQSPTHLIKTRGQQVTLRCSPKSGHDTVSWYQQALGQGPQFIFQYYEEEERQRGNFPDRFSGHQFPNYSSELNVNALLLGDSALYLCASSQTGGANTGELFFGEGSRLTVL.

There are a few counts of this clonotype. The CDR3: CASSTGTIAKNIQYF. The CDR3 DNA reads as TGCGCCAGCAGTACAGGGACCATAGCCAAAAACATTCAGTACTTC. This chain uses TRBV5-1 with TRBJ2-4; a weak D match, TRBD1 (6 bases). Germline lookup yields CDR1 SGHRS and CDR2 YFSETQ. V was shortened by 5 bases and J by 0 bases, with 12 bases between the two germline ends. This CDR3 has 15 amino acids.

This clonotype has more than one count but fewer than ten. CDR3 region: CSARQGAREKLFF. CDR3 DNA: TGCAGTGCTAGACAGGGGGCAAGGGAAAAACTGTTTTTT. V and J are TRBV20-1 and TRBJ1-4; 8 bases map to TRBD1. CDR1 and CDR2 (germline): DFQATT, SNEGSKA (reference sequence). V lost 2 bases to trimming and J lost 8 bases; unmatched junction nucleotides: 4. The CDR3 extends over 13 amino acids.

This clonotype has at least ten counts. The chain uses TRBV4-3 and TRBJ2-3; D may be TRBD1 or TRBD2 (5 bases each). Trimming removed 0 bases at V and 1 base at J, with 20 bases between. This CDR3 is built from 19 residues. CDR1 LGHNA and CDR2 YSLEER come from the germline V gene. The CDR3 nucleotides read TGCGCCAGCAGCCAAGATTTGTACGGGAAGGGGTATGGCACAGATACGCAGTATTTT. Amino acids: CASSQDLYGKGYGTDTQYF.

V and J are TRBV15 and TRBJ2-1, with D unresolved. Germline V lookup: CDR1 LNHNV, CDR2 YYDKDF (reference sequence). Trimming stripped 0 bases from V and 0 bases from J, with 6 bases between. The CDR3 is 15 amino acids. This CDR3 is CATSREGPSYNEQFF. CDR3 DNA: TGTGCCACCAGCAGAGAAGGGCCCTCCTACAATGAGCAGTTCTTC.